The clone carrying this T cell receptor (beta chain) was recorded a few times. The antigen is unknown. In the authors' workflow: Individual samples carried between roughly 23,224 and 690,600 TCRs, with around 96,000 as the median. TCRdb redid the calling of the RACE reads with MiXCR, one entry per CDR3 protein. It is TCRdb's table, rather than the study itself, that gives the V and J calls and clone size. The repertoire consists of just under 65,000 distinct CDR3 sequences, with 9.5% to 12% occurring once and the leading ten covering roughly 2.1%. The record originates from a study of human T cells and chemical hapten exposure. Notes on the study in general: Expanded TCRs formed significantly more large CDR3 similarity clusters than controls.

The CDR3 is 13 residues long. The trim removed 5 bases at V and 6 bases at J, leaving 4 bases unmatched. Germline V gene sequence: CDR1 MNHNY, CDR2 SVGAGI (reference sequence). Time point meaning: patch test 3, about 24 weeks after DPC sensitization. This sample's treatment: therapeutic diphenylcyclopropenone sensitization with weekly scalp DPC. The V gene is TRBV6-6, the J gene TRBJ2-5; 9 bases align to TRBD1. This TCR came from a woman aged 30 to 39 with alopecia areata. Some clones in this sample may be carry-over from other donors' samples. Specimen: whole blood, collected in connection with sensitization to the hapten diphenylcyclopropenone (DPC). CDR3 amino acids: CASSTGGAKTQYF. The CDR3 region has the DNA TGTGCCAGCAGTACAGGGGGCGCGAAGACCCAGTACTTC.